The clone carrying this T cell receptor beta chain was found once. Its cognate antigen is unknown. The repertoire was sequenced with immunoSEQ multiplex PCR; TCRdb's copy has only in-frame clones and lacks some. The table has roughly 41,000 clones, approximately 77% seen once. Fewer than 1.2 x 10^5 naive or memory CD4+ cells were cultured with CEF peptides for about 10 days. The sample originates from a study of CD4 T cells in relation to SARS-CoV-2 and coronaviruses. For the study at large: Median patient age was approximately 38 years, spanning 21 to 72 years.

Notes on the study in general: Approximately 65% of donors had memory CD4+ clonotypes crossrecognizing SARS-CoV-2 and common cold coronavirus spike.

V lost 2 bases, J lost 5 bases, and 10 bases lay in between. Germline assignment: CDR1 MNHNY and CDR2 SVGAGI (reference sequence). This CDR3 has 14 residues. The TCR originated in an adult with COVID-19. The chain couples TRBV6-6 to TRBJ1-5, with a tentative D call TRBD1 (5 bases). The material sequenced was naive CD4+ T cells from PBMCs, cultured in vitro. This sample's subset: naive CD4+ T cells isolated by negative enrichment. CDR3: CASSYGGSDQPQHF. Written as DNA, the CDR3 is TGTGCCAGCAGTTACGGGGGGTCGGATCAGCCCCAGCATTTT.